This TCR beta chain was sequenced during a study of CDR3 diversity in severe acne (dated by TCRdb to the late 2010s). The library was made by PCR. The reads were generated on an Illumina HiSeq 2000. TCRdb ran its own pipeline on the public reads, namely fastp trimming at Q25 and MiXCR clone calling, and kept in-frame beta chains. Every CDR3 protein is listed once, alongside the most common genes and DNA of its rows. This sample comprises fewer than 90,000 distinct CDR3 sequences, under 65% of them detected only once. The ten largest clones represent over 11% of the sample. Sequences SNHLY (CDR1) and FYNNEI (CDR2) are obtained from the germline V gene. After removal of 5 bases from V and 7 bases from J, the junction retains 5 bases not matched to a gene. Counted from cysteine to phenylalanine, this CDR3 has 14 amino acids. The kept DNA is CDR3 alone, 42 bases in frame from the first base. Remarks on this clonotype: Its antigen has not been determined. No much larger clone exists at a distance of one base, and base qualities are not known.

This sequence was found in a male donor in good health, without acne. The rearranged segments are TRBV2 and TRBJ1-5, and 10 junctional nucleotides match TRBD1. Specimen: blood. The DNA is TGTGCCAGCAGTTCGGGACAGGGGAGGCAGCCCCAGCATTTT. The translation is CASSSGQGRQPQHF.